One T cell receptor beta chain is described in this entry. Its cognate antigen is unknown. These data are taken from a study of T cell responses to AZD1222 COVID-19 vaccine. Study-level points and caveats: The sample set comprised mostly white British donors with more females, and clonal diversity was possibly underestimated. Reportedly, close to half of spike-specific TCRs are directed against unmutated variant regions.

Pooled samples include second doses given at about 4 or 12 weeks. TCRdb's table, derived via immunoSEQ multiplex PCR, lists solely in-frame clones and lacks some. The data hold under 150,000 clones, with about 91% observed a single time. V gave up 6 bases and J gave up 7 bases, with 19 bases separating them. There are 15 residues in the CDR3. Germline V gene sequence: CDR1 SEHNR, CDR2 FQNEAQ (reference sequence). The chain recombines TRBV7-9 with TRBJ2-1; a weak D match, TRBD1 (5 bases). The clonotype was recovered from an adult who received the AZD1222 COVID-19 vaccine. The sample consisted of peripheral blood, taken 28 days after the second AZD1222 dose. CDR3 bases: TGTGCCAGCAGGGGGCAGGGCGGATTGGGAAATGAGCAGTTCTTC. Its protein is CASRGQGGLGNEQFF.